The 21 T cell receptor beta chains listed next were all sequenced from one sample in a study of blood T cell repertoires in COVID-19. Some clones are missing from TCRdb's copy, which holds only in-frame ones; the method was immunoSEQ multiplex PCR. The sample consists of 200,000 to 250,000 clones, around 85% of them appearing once. Sequenced material: PBMCs or T cells enriched from blood (not recorded which). The receptors here all came from a woman aged 40 to 49 with acute COVID-19.

This chain joins TRBV30 and TRBJ1-1, with D possibly being TRBD1 (6 bases). From germline, CDR1 is GTSNPN and CDR2 SVGIG (reference sequence). Trimming cost V 5 bases and J 8 bases, with 15 bases left between them. The CDR3 has 12 residues. CDR3 DNA sequence: TGTGCCTGGCGGAGGGGGGGACGAGAAGCTTTCTTT. Protein product: CAWRRGGREAFF.

J is TRBJ2-3 and V is TRBV7-3; 13 bases map to TRBD2. The CDR3 runs to 16 residues. The germline CDR1 and CDR2 sequences are SGHTA and FQGTGA. Trimming took 6 bases from V and 2 from J; bases not matched to a gene: 5. Here the CDR3 reads CASSPTSGGNTDTQYF. The CDR3 coding sequence is TGTGCCAGCAGTCCGACTAGCGGGGGGAACACAGATACGCAGTATTTT.

The CDR3 loop is CASTMMGPVQETQYF. The CDR3 DNA sequence: TGTGCCAGCACCATGATGGGGCCTGTCCAAGAGACCCAGTACTTC. This chain uses TRBV28 with TRBJ2-5; D might be TRBD1 (5 bases). Germline V gives CDR1 MDHEN, CDR2 SYDVKM. This CDR3 comprises 15 residues. V lost 7 bases and J 1 base, leaving 16 bases between the germline ends.

CDR3 DNA sequence: TGTGCCAGCAGCCCCGGGACAGTCTATGGCTACACCTTC. It encodes CASSPGTVYGYTF. The chain carries TRBV9 and TRBJ1-2, with 7 bases fitting TRBD1. The CDR3 has 13 amino acids. J was trimmed by 4 bases and V by 4 bases; bases with no gene match: 4. Looked up from germline, CDR1 is SGDLS and CDR2 is YYNGEE.

V gene TRBV7-6 combines with J gene TRBJ1-2, with 7 bases identical to TRBD1. The CDR3 loop spans 18 amino acids. Trimming took 0 bases from V and 6 from J; bases not matched to a gene: 16. Germline CDR1 SGHVS, CDR2 FNYEAQ. The CDR3 nucleotides are TGTGCCAGCAGCTTAGCCCGAGGGGGACAGACGAGGGGAGATGGCTACACCTTC. Its protein product is CASSLARGGQTRGDGYTF.

The rearrangement links TRBV7-3 to TRBJ1-2, with 10 bases aligning to TRBD1. V was pared by 5 bases and J by 8 bases, with 5 bases of the junction left unmatched. CDR1 is SGHTA, CDR2 FQGTGA, per germline. CDR3 size: 13 residues. For the CDR3, the DNA is TGTGCCAGCAGCCTGGGACAGGGGACCGGCTACACCTTC. Protein product: CASSLGQGTGYTF. Based on the CDR3 plus reference TRBV7-3 and TRBJ1-2, the full variable domain is GAGVSQTPSNKVTEKGKYVELRCDPISGHTALYWYRQSLGQGPEFLIYFQGTGAADDSGLPNDRFFAVRPEGSVSTLKIQRTERGDSAVYLCASSLGQGTGYTFGSGTRLTVV.

This chain uses TRBV19 with TRBJ1-2; the D gene is possibly TRBD1 (5 bases). CDR3 length equals 13 residues. The germline CDR1 and CDR2 sequences are LNHDA and SQIVND (reference sequence). V lost 3 bases and J 6 bases, leaving 11 bases between the germline ends. CDR3 in DNA: TGTGCCAGTAGTATTGAAGGGGCTGATGGCTACACCTTC. The encoded protein is CASSIEGADGYTF.

V is TRBV27 and J is TRBJ2-7; 9 bases match TRBD1. The CDR3 is 14 residues long. The germline V gene has CDR1 MNHEY and CDR2 SMNVEV (reference sequence). With 6 bases clipped from V and 7 bases from J, the junction kept 10 bases outside the gene matches. The CDR3 sequence is CASSSSGTGIEQYF. The CDR3 DNA reads TGTGCCAGCAGCTCATCCGGGACAGGGATAGAGCAGTACTTC.

V usage is TRBV5-1 and J usage is TRBJ1-1; 8 bases agree with TRBD1. The CDR3 extends over 14 amino acids. The ends lost 4 bases at V and 5 bases at J; junction bases unmatched: 7. Germline values: CDR1 SGHRS, CDR2 YFSETQ. The CDR3 nucleotides are TGCGCCAGCAGCCAGGGGGCCGGGGGGACTGAAGCTTTCTTT. Its translation is CASSQGAGGTEAFF.

This clone came up once. The chain's CDR3 is CASSPSGDSRYTF. The CDR3 bases are TGCGCCAGCAGCCCGTCGGGGGACAGTCGCTACACCTTC. V is TRBV5-1 and J is TRBJ1-2, with 7 positions matching TRBD1. Looked up from germline, CDR1 is SGHRS and CDR2 is YFSETQ. V shed 4 bases, J shed 9 bases, and the junction held 9 bases outside the gene matches. The CDR3 has 13 amino acids.

The V call is TRBV5-4, the J call TRBJ1-2, with D perhaps TRBD1 (6 bases). Germline lookup yields CDR1 SGHNT and CDR2 YYREEE (reference sequence). Trimming shortened V by 4 bases and J by 4 bases, and 11 bases separated the two germline ends. The CDR3 is 13 amino acids. CDR3 region: CASSPDRSYGYTF. CDR3 nucleotide sequence: TGTGCCAGCAGCCCCGACAGGTCCTATGGCTACACCTTC.

The V gene is TRBV24-1, the J gene TRBJ1-2; 8 bases map to TRBD1. In germline, CDR1 is KGHDR, CDR2 SFDVKD. V lost 6 bases and J lost 3; bases outside the gene matches: 2. The CDR3 runs 13 residues. The CDR3 here is CATSPDRDYGYTF. DNA for the CDR3: TGTGCCACCAGTCCGGACAGGGACTATGGCTACACCTTC.

The table lists this clone with a few counts. The chain employs TRBV6-5 and TRBJ1-5; TRBD1 matches at 12 bases. V shed 5 bases, J shed 5 bases, and the junction held 4 bases outside the gene matches. Germline CDR1 and CDR2: MNHEY and SVGAGI. The CDR3 consists of 15 residues. The chain's CDR3 is CASSPGTGGYQPQHF. The CDR3 DNA reads TGTGCCAGCAGTCCCGGGACAGGGGGCTATCAGCCCCAGCATTTT.

The V and J genes are TRBV12-3 or TRBV12-4 and TRBJ1-2; TRBD1 matches at 7 bases. The junction had 6 bases not matched to a gene; V was cut back by 7 bases and J by 4 bases. The CDR3 length is 13 residues. CDR3 residues: CASTRQGSYGYTF. CDR3 coding DNA: TGTGCCAGCACCCGACAGGGCAGCTATGGCTACACCTTC.

Only a few counts were recorded for this clone. The chain combines TRBV5-4 with TRBJ1-2; 7 positions agree with TRBD1. CDR1 is SGHNT and CDR2 is YYREEE in the germline V gene (reference sequence). With 0 bases clipped from V and 5 bases from J, the junction kept 7 bases outside the gene matches. The CDR3 totals 15 residues. CDR3 DNA: TGTGCCAGCAGCTTGGCCAAGGGGGCAGCATATGGCTACACCTTC. It yields the protein CASSLAKGAAYGYTF.

Comments on this clone: The sample carries other DNA sequences with the same CDR3. J is TRBJ1-4 and V is TRBV3-1 (or the pseudogene TRBV3-2); D unclear. Germline V gene sequence: CDR1 LGHDT, CDR2 YNNKEL (reference sequence). The CDR3 consists of 14 residues. Trimming took off 3 bases at V and 0 bases at J, with 5 bases between the two ends. The CDR3 protein is CASSQAATNEKLFF. In DNA, the CDR3 is TGTGCCAGCAGCCAGGCGGCAACTAATGAAAAACTGTTTTTT.

The chain couples TRBV6-5 to TRBJ2-2; a possible D gene is TRBD1 (5 bases). CDR1 is MNHEY and CDR2 is SVGAGI in the germline V gene. Between the trimmed V and J ends, which lost 6 bases and 4 bases, there was a span of 15 bases. This CDR3 is built from 15 residues. CDR3: CASRGDSYPTGELFF. The CDR3 bases are TGTGCCAGCAGAGGCGACAGTTACCCCACCGGGGAGCTGTTTTTT.

The rearrangement uses TRBV19 and TRBJ2-3; D possibly corresponds to TRBD2 (5 bases). CDR3 length: 13 residues. Trimming took off 6 bases at V and 4 bases at J, with 11 bases between the two ends. In germline, CDR1 is LNHDA, CDR2 SQIVND (reference sequence). The CDR3 nucleotides read TGTGCCAGTAGAACGGTGGGAGCAGATACGCAGTATTTT. It yields the protein CASRTVGADTQYF.

CDR3 DNA: TGTGCCAGCAGCCTAAACTCCAGGGTAGGTGAGCAGTACTTC. Protein sequence: CASSLNSRVGEQYF. This chain connects TRBV7-2 to TRBJ2-7, with D possibly being TRBD1 (5 bases). The V gene lost 5 bases and the J gene lost 7 bases, with 18 bases spanning the gap. The CDR3 consists of 14 residues. Germline values: CDR1 SGHTA, CDR2 FQGNSA.

This clone appeared a few times. The chain links TRBV7-9 to TRBJ2-1, with unresolved D. Germline values: CDR1 SEHNR, CDR2 FQNEAQ (reference sequence). The CDR3 extends over 16 amino acids. V gave up 5 bases and J gave up 4 bases, with 18 bases separating them. This CDR3 reads CASSLAWSVEYNEQFF. CDR3 nucleotide sequence: TGTGCCAGCAGCCTGGCTTGGAGCGTTGAATACAATGAGCAGTTCTTC.

The CDR3 loop reads CASSDPGQSPTNYGYTF. The CDR3 DNA reads TGTGCCAGCAGCGACCCGGGACAGTCCCCGACTAACTATGGCTACACCTTC. The chain joins TRBV9 to TRBJ1-2; TRBD1 aligns across 7 bases. Germline lookup yields CDR1 SGDLS and CDR2 YYNGEE. Trimming took 3 bases from V and 0 from J; bases not matched to a gene: 11. The CDR3 length is 17 residues.